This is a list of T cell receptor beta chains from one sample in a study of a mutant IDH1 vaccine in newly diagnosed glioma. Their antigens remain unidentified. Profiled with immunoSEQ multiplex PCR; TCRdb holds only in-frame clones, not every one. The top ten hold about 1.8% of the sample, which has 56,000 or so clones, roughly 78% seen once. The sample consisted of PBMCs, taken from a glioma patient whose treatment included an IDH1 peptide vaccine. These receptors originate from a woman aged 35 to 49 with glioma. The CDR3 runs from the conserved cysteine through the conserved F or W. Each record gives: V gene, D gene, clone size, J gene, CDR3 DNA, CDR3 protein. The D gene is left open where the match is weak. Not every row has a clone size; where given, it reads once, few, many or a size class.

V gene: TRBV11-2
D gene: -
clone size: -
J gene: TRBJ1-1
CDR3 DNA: TGTGCCAGCAGCTTAGATCCAAGAGAAGCTTTCTTT
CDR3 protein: CASSLDPREAFF

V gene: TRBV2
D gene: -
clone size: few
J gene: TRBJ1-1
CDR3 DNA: TGTGCCAGCAGTAGGACAAGTATGAACACTGAAGCTTTCTTT
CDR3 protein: CASSRTSMNTEAFF

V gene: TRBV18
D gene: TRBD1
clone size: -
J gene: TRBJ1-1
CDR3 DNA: TGTGCCAGCTCAAGGACAGGGTCGTGGAACACTGAAGCTTTCTTT
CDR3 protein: CASSRTGSWNTEAFF

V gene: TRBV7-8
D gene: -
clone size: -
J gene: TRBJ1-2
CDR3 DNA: TGTGCCAGCAGCTCGTTCAGGGGAGAGGACACCTTC
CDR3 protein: CASSSFRGEDTF

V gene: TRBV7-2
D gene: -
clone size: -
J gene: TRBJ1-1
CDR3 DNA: TGTGCCAGCAGTTCATCGGCAGGCCGGGACCGCAACACTGAAGCTTTCTTT
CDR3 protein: CASSSSAGRDRNTEAFF

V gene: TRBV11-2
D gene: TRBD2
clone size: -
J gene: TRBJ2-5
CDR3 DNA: TGTGCCAGCAGCTCGGGACTAGCGGGGGGAAGAAGCCAAGAGACCCAGTACTTC
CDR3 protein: CASSSGLAGGRSQETQYF

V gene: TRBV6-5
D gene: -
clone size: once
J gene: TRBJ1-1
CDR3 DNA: TGTGCCAGCACCCACGGAGGGAACACTGAAGCTTTCTTT
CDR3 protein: CASTHGGNTEAFF

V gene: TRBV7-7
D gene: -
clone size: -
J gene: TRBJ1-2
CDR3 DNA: TGTGCTAGCAGCGTTGGGACTACCATCTATGGCTACACCTTC
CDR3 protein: CASSVGTTIYGYTF

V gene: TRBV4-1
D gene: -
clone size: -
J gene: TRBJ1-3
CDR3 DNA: TGCGCCAGCAGCCAAGAGGGGGGGTACGGAAACACCATATATTTT
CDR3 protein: CASSQEGGYGNTIYF

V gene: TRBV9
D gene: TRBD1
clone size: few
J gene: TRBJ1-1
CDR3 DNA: TGTGCCAGCAGCCCCCGGGACAGCCTCCTCTTCTTT
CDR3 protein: CASSPRDSLLFF

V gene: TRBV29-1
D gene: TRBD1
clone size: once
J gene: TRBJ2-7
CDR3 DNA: TGCAGCGTCGCTGCCGGACAGGGGGGTTACGAGCAGTACTTC
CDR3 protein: CSVAAGQGGYEQYF

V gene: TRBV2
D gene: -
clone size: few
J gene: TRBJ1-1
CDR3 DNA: TGTGCCAGCACCAAATCTAGGGCCCCTCTTATGAACACTGAAGCTTTCTTT
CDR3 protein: CASTKSRAPLMNTEAFF

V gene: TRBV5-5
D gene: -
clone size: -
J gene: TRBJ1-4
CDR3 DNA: TGTGCCAGCAGCTTGGCTACGTGGTCAGAGGGACTGTTTTTT
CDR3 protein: CASSLATWSEGLFF

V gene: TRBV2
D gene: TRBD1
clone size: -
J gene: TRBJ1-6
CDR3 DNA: TGTGCCAGCAGTGAAGGACAGGGGTACTATAATTCACCCCTCCACTTT
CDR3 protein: CASSEGQGYYNSPLHF

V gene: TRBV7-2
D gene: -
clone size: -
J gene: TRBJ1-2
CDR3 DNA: TGTGCCAGCGGCCAAAACTATGGCTACACCTTC
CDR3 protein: CASGQNYGYTF

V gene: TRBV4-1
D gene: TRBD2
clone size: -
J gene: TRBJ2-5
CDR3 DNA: TGCGCCAGCAGCCAAGCTAGCGGGGGGGGAGAGACCCAGTACTTC
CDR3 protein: CASSQASGGGETQYF